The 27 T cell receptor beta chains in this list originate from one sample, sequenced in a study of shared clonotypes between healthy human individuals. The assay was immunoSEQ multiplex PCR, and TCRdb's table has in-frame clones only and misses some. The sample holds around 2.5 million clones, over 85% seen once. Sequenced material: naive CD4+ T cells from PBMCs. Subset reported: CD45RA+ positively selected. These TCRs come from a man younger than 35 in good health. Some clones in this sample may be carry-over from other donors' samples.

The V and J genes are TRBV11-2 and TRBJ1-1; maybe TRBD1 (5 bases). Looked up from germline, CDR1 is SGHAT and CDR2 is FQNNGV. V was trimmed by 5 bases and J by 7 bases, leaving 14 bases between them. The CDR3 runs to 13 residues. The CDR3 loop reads CASSPRGGGEAFF. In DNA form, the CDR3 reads TGTGCCAGCAGCCCACGGGGGGGTGGTGAAGCTTTCTTT.

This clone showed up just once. The CDR3 nucleotides are TGTGCCAGCAGCCAAACCTTGACTAGCGGGGCCACTAATGAGCAGTTCTTC. Amino acid sequence: CASSQTLTSGATNEQFF. The chain combines TRBV7-8 with TRBJ2-1, with 11 bases lining up with TRBD2. The CDR3 contains 17 residues. V lost 5 bases and J lost 7; bases outside the gene matches: 13. Germline values: CDR1 SGHVS, CDR2 FQNEAQ. The complete variable domain, with remaining parts taken from reference TRBV7-8 and TRBJ2-1, reads GAGVSQSPRYKVAKRGQDVALRCDPISGHVSLFWYQQALGQGPEFLTYFQNEAQLDKSGLPSDRFFAERPEGSVSTLKIQRTQQEDSAVYLCASSQTLTSGATNEQFFGPGTRLTVL.

CDR3 sequence: CASSALGSNTEAFF. The DNA for the CDR3 is TGTGCCAGCAGTGCGCTGGGATCGAACACTGAAGCTTTCTTT. This chain joins TRBV6-1 and TRBJ1-1; D not resolved. Germline CDR1 reads MNHNS; CDR2 reads SASEGT. V lost 4 bases and J 1 base, leaving 10 bases between the germline ends. The CDR3 has 14 amino acids.

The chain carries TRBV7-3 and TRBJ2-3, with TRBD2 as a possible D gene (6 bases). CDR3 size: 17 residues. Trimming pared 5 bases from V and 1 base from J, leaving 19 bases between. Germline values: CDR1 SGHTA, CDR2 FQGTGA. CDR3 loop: CASSLGVEGLGTDTQYF. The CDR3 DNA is TGTGCCAGCAGCCTTGGGGTGGAGGGCTTAGGCACAGATACGCAGTATTTT. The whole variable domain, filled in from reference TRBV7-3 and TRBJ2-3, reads GAGVSQTPSNKVTEKGKYVELRCDPISGHTALYWYRQSLGQGPEFLIYFQGTGAADDSGLPNDRFFAVRPEGSVSTLKIQRTERGDSAVYLCASSLGVEGLGTDTQYFGPGTRLTVL.

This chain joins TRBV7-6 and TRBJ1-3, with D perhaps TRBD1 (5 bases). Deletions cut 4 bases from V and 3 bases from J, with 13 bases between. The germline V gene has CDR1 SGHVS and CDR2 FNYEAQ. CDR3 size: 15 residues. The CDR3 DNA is TGTGCCAGCAGCTCGCGAAGGGACGTTGGAAACACCATATATTTT. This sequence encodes CASSSRRDVGNTIYF.

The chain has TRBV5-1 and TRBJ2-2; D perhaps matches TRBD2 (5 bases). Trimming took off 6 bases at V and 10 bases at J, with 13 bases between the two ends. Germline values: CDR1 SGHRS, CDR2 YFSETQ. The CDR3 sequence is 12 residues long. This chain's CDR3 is CASKGTGLELFF. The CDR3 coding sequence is TGCGCCAGCAAGGGTACGGGATTGGAGCTGTTTTTT.

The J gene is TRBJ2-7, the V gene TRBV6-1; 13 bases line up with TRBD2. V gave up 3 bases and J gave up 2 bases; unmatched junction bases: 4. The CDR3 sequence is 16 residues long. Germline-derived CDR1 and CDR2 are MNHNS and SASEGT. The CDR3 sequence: CASSELGLAGAYEQYF. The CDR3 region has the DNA TGTGCCAGCAGTGAGTTAGGACTAGCGGGAGCCTACGAGCAGTACTTC.

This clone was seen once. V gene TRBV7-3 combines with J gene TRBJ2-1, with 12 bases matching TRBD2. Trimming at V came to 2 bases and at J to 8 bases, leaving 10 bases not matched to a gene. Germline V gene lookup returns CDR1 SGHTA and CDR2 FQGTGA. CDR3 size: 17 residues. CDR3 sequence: CASSLLGRGLAGDEQFF. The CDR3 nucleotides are TGTGCCAGCAGCTTACTCGGTCGGGGACTAGCGGGCGATGAGCAGTTCTTC.

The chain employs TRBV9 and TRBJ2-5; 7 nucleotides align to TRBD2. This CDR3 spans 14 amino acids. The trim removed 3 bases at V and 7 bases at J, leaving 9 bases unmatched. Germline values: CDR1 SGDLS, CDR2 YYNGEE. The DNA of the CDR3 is TGTGCCAGCAGCGCAGGGACTTCGGGAGGGACCCAGTACTTC. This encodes CASSAGTSGGTQYF.

CDR3: CASSAPPITQYF. In DNA, the CDR3 is TGTGCCAGCAGCGCCCCCCCGATTACGCAGTATTTT. The chain carries TRBV9 and TRBJ2-3; D gene ambiguous. V was cut by 3 bases and J by 8 bases, with 10 bases left in between. CDR1 is SGDLS, CDR2 YYNGEE, per germline. CDR3 length: 12 amino acids. Complete variable domain (other parts from reference TRBV9 and TRBJ2-3): DSGVTQTPKHLITATGQRVTLRCSPRSGDLSVYWYQQSLDQGLQFLIQYYNGEERAKGNILERFSAQQFPDLHSELNLSSLELGDSALYFCASSAPPITQYFGPGTRLTVL.

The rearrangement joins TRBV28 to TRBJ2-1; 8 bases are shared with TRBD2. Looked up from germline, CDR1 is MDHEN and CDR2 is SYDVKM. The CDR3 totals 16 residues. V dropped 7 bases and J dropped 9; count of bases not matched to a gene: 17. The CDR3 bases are TGTGCCAGCAATTCCGGGGGAGCGGGAGTTTTGCGTGAGCAGTTCTTC. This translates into CASNSGGAGVLREQFF.

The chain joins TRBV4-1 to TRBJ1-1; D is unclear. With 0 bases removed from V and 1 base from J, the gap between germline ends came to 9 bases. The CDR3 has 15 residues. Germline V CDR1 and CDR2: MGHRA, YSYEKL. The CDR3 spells CASSQDRIPNTEAFF. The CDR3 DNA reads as TGCGCCAGCAGCCAAGACAGGATCCCGAACACTGAAGCTTTCTTT.

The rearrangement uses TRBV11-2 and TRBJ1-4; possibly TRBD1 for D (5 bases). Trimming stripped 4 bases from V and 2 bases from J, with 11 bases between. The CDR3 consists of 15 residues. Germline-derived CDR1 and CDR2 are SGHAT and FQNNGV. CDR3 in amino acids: CASSYTRGTNEKLFF. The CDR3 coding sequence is TGTGCCAGCAGCTACACCCGGGGCACTAATGAAAAACTGTTTTTT.

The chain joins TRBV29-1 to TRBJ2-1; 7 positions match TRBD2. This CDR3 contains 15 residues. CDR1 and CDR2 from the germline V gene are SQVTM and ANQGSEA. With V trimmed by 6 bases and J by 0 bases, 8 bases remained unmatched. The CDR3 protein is CSVLPSGSSYNEQFF. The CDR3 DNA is TGCAGCGTCCTACCTAGCGGTAGCTCCTACAATGAGCAGTTCTTC.

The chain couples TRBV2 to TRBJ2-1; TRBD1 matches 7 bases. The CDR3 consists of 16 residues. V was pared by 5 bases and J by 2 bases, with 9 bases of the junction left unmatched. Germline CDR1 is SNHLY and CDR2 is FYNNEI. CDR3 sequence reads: CASSHGPGTAYNEQFF. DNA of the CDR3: TGTGCCAGCAGTCATGGGCCTGGGACAGCCTACAATGAGCAGTTCTTC. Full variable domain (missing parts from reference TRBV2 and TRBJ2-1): EPEVTQTPSHQVTQMGQEVILRCVPISNHLYFYWYRQILGQKVEFLVSFYNNEISEKSEIFDDQFSVERPDGSNFTLKIRSTKLEDSAMYFCASSHGPGTAYNEQFFGPGTRLTVL.

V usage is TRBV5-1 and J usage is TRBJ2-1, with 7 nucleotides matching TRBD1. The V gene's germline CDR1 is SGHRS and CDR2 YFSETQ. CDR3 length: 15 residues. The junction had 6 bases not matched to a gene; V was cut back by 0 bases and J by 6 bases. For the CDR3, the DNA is TGCGCCAGCAGCTTGGTTAGGGGGCAAGGCAATGAGCAGTTCTTC. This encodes CASSLVRGQGNEQFF. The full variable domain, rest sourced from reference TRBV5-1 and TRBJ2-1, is KAGVTQTPRYLIKTRGQQVTLSCSPISGHRSVSWYQQTPGQGLQFLFEYFSETQRNKGNFPGRFSGRQFSNSRSEMNVSTLELGDSALYLCASSLVRGQGNEQFFGPGTRLTVL.

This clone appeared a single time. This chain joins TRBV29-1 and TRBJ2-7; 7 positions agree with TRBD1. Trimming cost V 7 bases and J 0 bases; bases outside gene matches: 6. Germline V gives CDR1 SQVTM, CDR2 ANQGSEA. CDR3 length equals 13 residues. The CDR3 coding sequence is TGCAGCGGATCAACAGGGGTCTCCTACGAGCAGTACTTC. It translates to CSGSTGVSYEQYF.

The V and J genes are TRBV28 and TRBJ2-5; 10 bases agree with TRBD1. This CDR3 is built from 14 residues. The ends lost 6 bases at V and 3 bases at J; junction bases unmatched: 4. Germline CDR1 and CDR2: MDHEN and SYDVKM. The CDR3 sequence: CASSRQGAEETQYF. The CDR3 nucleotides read TGTGCCAGCAGCCGACAGGGGGCAGAAGAGACCCAGTACTTC.

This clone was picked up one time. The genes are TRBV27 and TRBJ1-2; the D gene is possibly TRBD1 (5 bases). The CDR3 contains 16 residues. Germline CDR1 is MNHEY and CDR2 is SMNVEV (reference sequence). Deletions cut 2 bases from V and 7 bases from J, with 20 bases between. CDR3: CASSLVAPGRMSGYTF. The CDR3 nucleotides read TGTGCCAGCAGTTTAGTCGCGCCGGGGCGGATGAGTGGCTACACCTTC.

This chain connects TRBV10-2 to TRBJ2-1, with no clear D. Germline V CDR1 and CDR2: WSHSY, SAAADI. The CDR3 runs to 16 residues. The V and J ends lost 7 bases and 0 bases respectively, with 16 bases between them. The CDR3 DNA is TGCGCCAGCACCGCTGGGCAGAGAAGCTCCTACAATGAGCAGTTCTTC. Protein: CASTAGQRSSYNEQFF.

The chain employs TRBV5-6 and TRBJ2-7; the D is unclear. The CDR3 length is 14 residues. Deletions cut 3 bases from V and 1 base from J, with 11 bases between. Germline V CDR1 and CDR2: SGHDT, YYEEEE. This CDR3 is CASSSRVDSYEQYF. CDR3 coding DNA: TGTGCCAGCAGCTCCCGGGTAGATTCCTACGAGCAGTACTTC.

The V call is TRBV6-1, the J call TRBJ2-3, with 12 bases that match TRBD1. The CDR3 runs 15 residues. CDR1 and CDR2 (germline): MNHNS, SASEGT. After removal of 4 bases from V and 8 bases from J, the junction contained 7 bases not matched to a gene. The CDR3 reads CASSARDRGQVTQYF. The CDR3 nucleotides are TGTGCCAGCAGTGCCCGGGACAGGGGGCAGGTTACGCAGTATTTT.

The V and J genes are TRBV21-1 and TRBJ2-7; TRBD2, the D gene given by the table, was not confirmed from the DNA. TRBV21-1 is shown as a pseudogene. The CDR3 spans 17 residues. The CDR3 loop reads CASSKKPGIAVTYEQYF. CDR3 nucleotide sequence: TGTGCCAGCAGCAAAAAGCCGGGAATAGCGGTTACCTACGAGCAGTACTTC.

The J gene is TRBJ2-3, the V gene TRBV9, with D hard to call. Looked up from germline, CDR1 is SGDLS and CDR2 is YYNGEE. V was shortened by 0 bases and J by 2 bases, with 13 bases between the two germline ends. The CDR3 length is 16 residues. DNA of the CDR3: TGTGCCAGCAGCGTAGGCTCGGGCTTAGACACAGATACGCAGTATTTT. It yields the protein CASSVGSGLDTDTQYF.

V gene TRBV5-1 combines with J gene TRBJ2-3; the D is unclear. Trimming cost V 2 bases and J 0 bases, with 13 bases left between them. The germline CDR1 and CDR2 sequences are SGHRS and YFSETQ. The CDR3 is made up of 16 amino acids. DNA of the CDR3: TGCGCCAGCAGCTTATCGACGGCTTGGAGCACAGATACGCAGTATTTT. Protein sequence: CASSLSTAWSTDTQYF.

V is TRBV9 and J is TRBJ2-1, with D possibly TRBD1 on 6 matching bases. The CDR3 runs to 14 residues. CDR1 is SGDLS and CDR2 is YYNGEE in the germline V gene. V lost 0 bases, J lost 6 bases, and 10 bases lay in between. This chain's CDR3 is CASSVATGSNEQFF. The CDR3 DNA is TGTGCCAGCAGCGTAGCTACAGGGTCCAATGAGCAGTTCTTC.

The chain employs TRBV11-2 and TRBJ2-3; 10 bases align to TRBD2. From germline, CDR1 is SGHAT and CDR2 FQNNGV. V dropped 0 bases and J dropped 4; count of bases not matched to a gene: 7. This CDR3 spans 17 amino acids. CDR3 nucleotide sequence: TGTGCCAGCAGCTTAGATTTAGCGGGAGGAGGGGCAGATACGCAGTATTTT. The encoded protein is CASSLDLAGGGADTQYF.